This T cell receptor beta chain is from a study of CDR3 diversity in severe acne. MiXCR, run by TCRdb on the PCR reads, gives a single entry per CDR3 protein. The sample gives tens of thousands of distinct CDR3 sequences, around 53% of which show up once; approximately 15% is in the top ten. This CDR3 spans 14 amino acids. CDR1 is LNHNV, CDR2 YYDKDF, per germline (reference sequence). Trimming pared 5 bases from V and 0 bases from J, leaving 8 bases between. The V call is TRBV15, the J call TRBJ1-5; a possible D gene is TRBD1 (5 bases). Sequences were obtained from blood. The receptor was derived from a male donor in good health, without acne. CDR3 amino acids: CATSGHYSNQPQHF. CDR3 DNA: TGTGCCACCAGCGGACACTATAGCAATCAGCCCCAGCATTTT.